These T cell receptor beta chains were read from a single sample in a study of blood T cells in healthy people across ages. TCRdb fed the 5' RACE reads into MiXCR, producing one record per CDR3 protein. The repertoire includes about 1.1 million distinct CDR3 sequences, about two fifths of them detected once, and approximately 14% sits in the top ten. What was sequenced was blood. The source is a young man in good health. Both conserved end residues are part of each CDR3. The order of the fields is clone size, D gene, V gene, J gene, CDR3 protein, CDR3 DNA. D genes are given only for firm matches. Some rows have no size entry. The others give once, few or many, or a class for an expanded clone.

>-|TRBD1|TRBV10-3|TRBJ1-1
CAIRGTGKGTEAFF
TGTGCCATCAGGGGGACAGGGAAGGGGACTGAAGCTTTCTTT
>many|-|TRBV4-3|TRBJ2-3
CASSQVGASSTDTQYF
TGCGCCAGCAGCCAAGTCGGCGCGTCCAGCACAGATACGCAGTATTTT
>few|-|TRBV29-1|TRBJ2-1
CSVAGADNEQFF
TGCAGCGTTGCAGGGGCCGACAATGAGCAGTTCTTC
>-|TRBD1|TRBV10-3|TRBJ2-3
CPISETSGQGRTDTQYF
TGTCCCATCAGTGAGACCTCGGGACAGGGACGCACAGATACGCAGTATTTT
>few|-|TRBV6-2/TRBV6-3|TRBJ1-5
CATRSGPLRTTQHF
TGTGCCACCAGATCGGGGCCCCTACGAACTACTCAGCATTTT
>-|-|TRBV5-6|TRBJ2-7
CASSPEPVSYEQYF
TGTGCCAGCAGCCCAGAACCCGTCTCCTACGAGCAGTACTTC
>many|-|TRBV3-1|TRBJ1-5
CASSQGTYSNQPQHF
TGTGCCAGCAGCCAAGGGACGTATAGCAATCAGCCCCAGCATTTT
>many|TRBD1|TRBV6-2/TRBV6-3|TRBJ2-2
CASSWTGFGELFF
TGTGCCAGCAGTTGGACAGGTTTCGGGGAGCTGTTTTTT
>-|-|TRBV4-3|TRBJ2-1
CASSQGGTPEVQFF
TGCGCCAGCAGCCAAGGTGGGACACCGGAGGTTCAGTTCTTC
>few|-|TRBV2|TRBJ1-5
CASSQGGDKNQPQHF
TGTGCCAGCAGTCAAGGGGGGGACAAGAATCAGCCCCAGCATTTT
>few|-|TRBV20-1|TRBJ1-4
CSASGTDGPTNEKLFF
TGCAGTGCTAGCGGCACCGACGGACCCACTAATGAAAAACTGTTTTTT
>-|TRBD1|TRBV7-2|TRBJ2-1
CASSLRQGYNEQFF
TGTGCCAGCAGCCTGAGACAGGGATACAATGAGCAGTTCTTC
>-|-|TRBV6-5|TRBJ2-7
CASTRGGSPYNEQYF
TGTGCCAGCACCCGAGGGGGTTCCCCCTACAATGAGCAGTACTTC
>-|-|TRBV9|TRBJ2-5
CASTVGFQETQYF
TGTGCCAGCACCGTCGGGTTCCAAGAGACCCAGTACTTC
>-|-|TRBV20-1|TRBJ2-1
CSARDFLAGNEQFF
TGCAGTGCTAGAGATTTTCTAGCCGGCAATGAGCAGTTCTTC
>-|-|TRBV6-2/TRBV6-3|TRBJ2-3
CATRGHTATDTQYF
TGTGCCACTAGGGGACATACCGCGACAGATACGCAGTATTTT
>-|TRBD1|TRBV4-1|TRBJ2-3
CASSQESGQRGSAQYF
TGCGCCAGCAGCCAAGAATCGGGACAGAGAGGGTCAGCGCAGTATTTT
>-|TRBD1|TRBV7-8|TRBJ2-2
CASSSPTGTVNTGELFF
TGTGCCAGCAGCTCACCGACCGGGACAGTGAACACCGGGGAGCTGTTTTTT
>-|TRBD1|TRBV4-1|TRBJ1-4
CASSPVAGGKLFF
TGCGCCAGCAGCCCAGTCGCAGGGGGAAAACTGTTTTTT
>-|-|TRBV29-1|TRBJ1-5
CSVGGGDNQPQHF
TGCAGCGTTGGTGGGGGGGACAATCAGCCCCAGCATTTT
>few|TRBD2|TRBV27|TRBJ2-3
CASSSRTSGDLTDTQYF
TGTGCCAGCAGTTCGCGGACTAGCGGGGACCTCACAGATACGCAGTATTTT
>few|-|TRBV9|TRBJ2-3
CASSVGGQTDTQYF
TGTGCCAGCAGCGTAGGAGGACAGACAGATACGCAGTATTTT
>once|TRBD1|TRBV2|TRBJ2-3
CANLRDRVTDTQYF
TGTGCCAACCTCCGGGACAGGGTCACAGATACGCAGTATTTT
>-|-|TRBV4-2|TRBJ1-2
CASSQGTAPNDGYTF
TGTGCCAGCAGCCAGGGGACTGCTCCTAACGATGGCTACACCTTC
>-|-|TRBV9|TRBJ1-2
CASSVGADLGSGYTF
TGTGCCAGCAGCGTAGGGGCGGACCTGGGGTCTGGCTACACCTTC
>few|-|TRBV4-3|TRBJ1-2
CASSQDVTNAGGYTF
TGCGCCAGCAGCCAAGATGTAACAAATGCGGGCGGCTACACCTTC
>many|-|TRBV20-1|TRBJ2-1
CSALVNEQFF
TGCAGTGCCCTAGTAAATGAGCAGTTCTTC
>-|-|TRBV20-1|TRBJ2-1
CSASATDGGNEQFF
TGCAGTGCTAGCGCCACCGACGGGGGCAATGAGCAGTTCTTC
>-|-|TRBV12-3/TRBV12-4|TRBJ2-1
CASRGDIGIYNEQFF
TGTGCCAGCAGGGGGGACATAGGGATTTACAATGAGCAGTTCTTC
>-|-|TRBV7-2|TRBJ2-7
CASSLKGGGYEQYF
TGTGCCAGCAGCTTAAAGGGTGGTGGCTACGAGCAGTACTTC
>medium-sized|TRBD1|TRBV6-1|TRBJ2-3
CASSEFGQGRSTDTQYF
TGTGCCAGCAGTGAGTTCGGACAGGGCAGATCCACAGATACGCAGTATTTT
>-|TRBD1|TRBV25-1|TRBJ2-3
CASGDRGITDTQYF
TGTGCCAGCGGGGACAGGGGAATTACAGATACGCAGTATTTT
>-|TRBD2|TRBV12-3/TRBV12-4|TRBJ2-4
CASSLAAPGLAGGQSNIQYF
TGTGCCAGCAGTTTAGCGGCTCCGGGACTAGCGGGGGGGCAATCGAACATTCAGTACTTC
>-|-|TRBV5-1|TRBJ1-1
CASSLSGGKNTEAFF
TGCGCCAGCAGCTTGTCTGGGGGGAAGAACACTGAAGCTTTCTTT
>-|TRBD2|TRBV20-1|TRBJ2-2
CSAASTSGGITGELFF
TGCAGTGCTGCTTCTACTAGCGGGGGCATCACCGGGGAGCTGTTTTTT
>-|TRBD1|TRBV12-3/TRBV12-4|TRBJ1-2
CASSGAETGISYGYTF
TGTGCCAGCAGCGGCGCCGAGACAGGGATTTCTTACGGCTACACCTTC
>many|-|TRBV6-4|TRBJ2-1
CASSDSEVGEQFF
TGTGCCAGCAGTGACTCGGAGGTTGGTGAGCAGTTCTTC
>-|-|TRBV12-5|TRBJ1-5
CASGLLSNQPQHF
TGTGCTAGTGGTTTACTTAGCAATCAGCCCCAGCATTTT
>-|TRBD2|TRBV29-1|TRBJ2-3
CSVAGGRAVDTQYF
TGCAGCGTTGCGGGGGGGAGGGCCGTGGATACGCAGTATTTT
>-|-|TRBV5-6|TRBJ1-5
CASSFREDSNQPQHF
TGTGCCAGCAGCTTCAGGGAGGATAGCAATCAGCCCCAGCATTTT
>few|-|TRBV6-6|TRBJ1-1
CASSSAGQGTFEAFF
TGTGCCAGCAGTTCCGCGGGGCAGGGGACTTTTGAAGCTTTCTTT
>-|-|TRBV20-1|TRBJ1-2
CSPRHSSNYGYTF
TGCAGTCCCAGGCACAGTTCTAACTATGGCTACACCTTC
>-|TRBD1|TRBV20-1|TRBJ1-6
CSARADRSNSPLHF
TGCAGTGCTAGAGCGGACAGGAGCAATTCACCCCTCCACTTT
>many|TRBD1|TRBV5-4|TRBJ2-5
CASSLEGQGQETQYF
TGTGCCAGCAGCTTGGAGGGACAGGGTCAAGAGACCCAGTACTTC
>few|TRBD1|TRBV5-1|TRBJ1-1
CASSLATGGLTEAFF
TGCGCCAGCAGCTTGGCCACAGGGGGTCTCACTGAAGCTTTCTTT
>-|-|TRBV24-1|TRBJ2-4
CATSDRQLAKNIQYF
TGTGCCACCAGTGATAGGCAGCTAGCCAAAAACATTCAGTACTTC
>-|TRBD2|TRBV2|TRBJ2-1
CASERTRESSYNEQFF
TGTGCCAGCGAACGGACTAGGGAAAGCTCCTACAATGAGCAGTTCTTC
>-|-|TRBV9|TRBJ2-7
CASSVGGGSYKQYF
TGTGCCAGCAGCGTTGGAGGGGGCTCCTACAAGCAGTACTTC
>-|-|TRBV4-3|TRBJ2-7
CASSQVGARGLEQYF
TGCGCCAGCAGCCAAGTTGGGGCTAGGGGGTTAGAGCAGTACTTC
>few|-|TRBV5-6|TRBJ1-2
CASSGGVTFYGYTF
TGTGCCAGCAGCGGGGGAGTTACCTTCTATGGCTACACCTTC
>-|-|TRBV4-1|TRBJ1-5
CASSNMLGPDTDSNQPQHF
TGCGCCAGCAGCAACATGCTCGGACCGGACACGGATAGCAATCAGCCCCAGCATTTT
>-|TRBD1|TRBV24-1|TRBJ2-3
CATSPVPGQGFMHPTDTQYF
TGTGCCACCAGCCCGGTACCGGGACAGGGGTTCATGCACCCCACAGATACGCAGTATTTT
>-|-|TRBV4-3|TRBJ1-4
CASSQAGIGDEKLFF
TGCGCCAGCAGCCAAGCCGGGATAGGAGATGAAAAACTGTTTTTT
>-|-|TRBV12-3/TRBV12-4|TRBJ2-7
CASSATAVYEQYF
TGTGCCAGCAGTGCGACCGCCGTCTACGAGCAGTACTTC
>few|-|TRBV7-9|TRBJ1-6
CASSNDRGRNSPLHF
TGTGCCAGCAGCAACGATAGGGGTCGTAATTCACCCCTCCACTTT